This record looks at one TCR beta chain sequence and its context. Under the authors' procedure: By means of reference gene primer amplification, nucleated cell counts were estimated. The repertoire was sequenced with immunoSEQ multiplex PCR; TCRdb's copy has only in-frame clones and lacks some. V, J and clone size reflect that table, while D and trimming were determined from the DNA. The table has roughly 110,000 clones, roughly four fifths seen once. The data were obtained in a study of blood T cell repertoires in COVID-19. Study summary: The United States, Italy and Spain were the sources of the acute and convalescent COVID-19 samples.

Patients at the Seattle site were enrolled during active infection and followed longitudinally. Unmatched junction bases numbered 8, after V lost 3 bases and J lost 4 bases. The CDR3 sequence is 15 residues long. The germline V gene encodes CDR1 LNHDA and CDR2 SQIVND (reference sequence). The specimen was peripheral blood. The chain carries TRBV19 and TRBJ2-5, with TRBD1 matching over 7 bases. This clonotype was sampled from a man at least 80 years old with COVID-19, enrolled during active disease. CDR3 nucleotide sequence: TGTGCCAGTAGTATGCTGGGACAGCATGCAGAGACCCAGTACTTC. Its translation: CASSMLGQHAETQYF.